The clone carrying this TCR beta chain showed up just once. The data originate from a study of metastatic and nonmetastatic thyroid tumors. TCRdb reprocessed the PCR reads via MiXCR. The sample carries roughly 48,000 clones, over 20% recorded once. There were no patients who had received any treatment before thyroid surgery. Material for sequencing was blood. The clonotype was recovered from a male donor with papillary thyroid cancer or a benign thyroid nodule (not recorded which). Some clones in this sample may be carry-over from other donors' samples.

In nucleotides, the CDR3 is TGCAGTGCTAGTTCAGGGTACAATCAGCCCCAGCATTTT. It codes for CSASSGYNQPQHF. The genes are TRBV20-1 and TRBJ1-5, with D possibly being TRBD1 (5 bases). This CDR3 contains 13 residues. Trimming left V 3 bases short and J 3 bases short, with 9 bases between. Germline lookup yields CDR1 DFQATT and CDR2 SNEGSKA (reference sequence).